What follows are 16 T cell receptor beta chains derived from one specimen sequenced in a study of T-cell reconstitution after alpha-beta-depleted transplantation in children. The TCRbeta library incorporated unique molecular identifiers. From the PCR reads, TCRdb called clonotypes with MiXCR, one entry per CDR3 protein. This table has about 1,000,000 distinct CDR3 sequences, about 29% appearing once. The sample in question was PBMCs, mostly from graft donor cells, obtained 360 days after TCRalphabeta/CD19-depleted stem cell transplant. The receptors originated from a boy in the first two years of life who had a stem cell transplant for SCID, so the T cells may come from the graft donor.

The table lists this clonotype with a few counts. The chain couples TRBV30 to TRBJ2-1, with a weak D call TRBD1 (6 bases). V dropped 5 bases and J dropped 7 bases, with 12 bases sitting between them. From germline, CDR1 is GTSNPN and CDR2 SVGIG (reference sequence). The CDR3 covers 12 residues. CDR3 in DNA: TGTGCCTGGGGGTCCGGGACAAATGAGCAGTTCTTC. Protein sequence: CAWGSGTNEQFF.

This clonotype showed up just a few times. The rearrangement uses TRBV14 and TRBJ2-7; no firm D call. V was pared by 1 base and J by 6 bases, with 19 bases between. Germline values: CDR1 SGHDN, CDR2 FVKESK. The CDR3 consists of 16 residues. Written as DNA, the CDR3 is TGTGCCAGCAGCCAAGCAGGTTACGTGTTCGTGGGCGAGCAGTACTTC. It encodes CASSQAGYVFVGEQYF.

This clonotype was found a few times. The chain combines TRBV20-1 with TRBJ2-1, with D possibly being TRBD1 or TRBD2 (5 bases each). The CDR3 runs 15 residues. From germline, CDR1 is DFQATT and CDR2 SNEGSKA (reference sequence). The ends were cut back, 6 bases at V and 0 bases at J, with 15 bases in the middle. The CDR3 here is CSARPWGSSYNEQFF. The CDR3 bases are TGCAGTGCCCGCCCCTGGGGGAGCTCCTACAATGAGCAGTTCTTC.

The V and J genes are TRBV27 and TRBJ2-2; no reliable D call. The germline CDR1 and CDR2 sequences are MNHEY and SMNVEV (reference sequence). V was clipped by 5 bases and J by 2 bases, with 9 bases between them. The length of the CDR3 is 14 residues. CDR3 amino acids: CASSPDENTGELFF. CDR3 DNA sequence: TGTGCCAGCAGTCCCGACGAAAACACCGGGGAGCTGTTTTTT.

This chain joins TRBV29-1 and TRBJ2-6; 9 bases line up with TRBD1. V was clipped by 6 bases and J by 1 base; unmatched bases: 10. Per germline, CDR1 SQVTM and CDR2 ANQGSEA. The CDR3 sequence is 17 residues long. In DNA, the CDR3 is TGCAGCGTCCCGGACAGGGGCGGGGGATCTGGGGCCAACGTCCTGACTTTC. Residues: CSVPDRGGGSGANVLTF.

The chain recombines TRBV7-9 with TRBJ2-1; D remains unclear. The germline V gene has CDR1 SEHNR and CDR2 FQNEAQ (reference sequence). V was pared by 6 bases and J by 3 bases, with 15 bases between. CDR3 length equals 15 residues. The CDR3 is CASRMDGPFYNEQFF. CDR3 sequence (DNA): TGTGCCAGCAGGATGGACGGACCGTTCTACAATGAGCAGTTCTTC.

The chain recombines TRBV3-1 with TRBJ2-7, with a tentative D call TRBD1 (5 bases). This CDR3 has 15 amino acids. Germline lookup yields CDR1 LGHDT and CDR2 YNNKEL (reference sequence). V lost 1 base and J 3 bases, leaving 13 bases between the germline ends. CDR3 sequence reads: CASSQVDGQDYEQYF. The CDR3 DNA sequence: TGTGCCAGCAGCCAAGTCGACGGACAAGACTACGAGCAGTACTTC.

The V gene is TRBV15, the J gene TRBJ2-1, with 7 positions matching TRBD1. V trimming: 3 bases; J trimming: 0 bases; junction bases outside the gene matches: 2. The germline gives CDR1 LNHNV, CDR2 YYDKDF (reference sequence). CDR3 length equals 15 residues. CDR3: CATSRGQSSYNEQFF. In DNA form, the CDR3 reads TGTGCCACCAGCAGGGGACAGTCCTCCTACAATGAGCAGTTCTTC.

This clonotype has only a few counts. The V call is TRBV7-2, the J call TRBJ2-3; 10 bases align to TRBD2. The length of the CDR3 is 18 residues. V trimming: 5 bases; J trimming: 5 bases; junction bases outside the gene matches: 16. The V gene's germline CDR1 is SGHTA and CDR2 FQGNSA. Here the CDR3 reads CASSLRRSGGAERDTQYF. The CDR3 coding sequence is TGTGCCAGCAGCCTACGCCGGAGCGGGGGGGCAGAGAGAGATACGCAGTATTTT. Full variable domain (rest looked up from reference TRBV7-2 and TRBJ2-3): GAGVSQSPSNKVTEKGKDVELRCDPISGHTALYWYRQSLGQGLEFLIYFQGNSAPDKSGLPSDRFSAERTGGSVSTLTIQRTQQEDSAVYLCASSLRRSGGAERDTQYFGPGTRLTVL.

The chain joins TRBV18 to TRBJ2-5; the D gene is possibly TRBD2 (6 bases). This CDR3 has 14 residues. The germline CDR1 and CDR2 sequences are KGHSH and LQKENI. V was cut by 2 bases and J by 5 bases, with 12 bases left in between. The CDR3 is CASSPRASEETQYF. The CDR3, as DNA: TGTGCCAGCTCACCAAGGGCTAGCGAGGAGACCCAGTACTTC.

The chain uses TRBV7-9 and TRBJ2-3, with TRBD1 matching 7 bases. Germline CDR1 is SEHNR and CDR2 is FQNEAQ (reference sequence). The CDR3 is 14 amino acids. V was clipped by 0 bases and J by 5 bases; unmatched bases: 2. The CDR3 region has the DNA TGTGCCAGCAGCTTAGCGCAGGGGGAAGATACGCAGTATTTT. Amino acid sequence: CASSLAQGEDTQYF.

In this sample, this clonotype turned up many times. V gene TRBV20-1 combines with J gene TRBJ2-3, with TRBD2 matching 9 bases. The CDR3 is 14 residues long. The germline gives CDR1 DFQATT, CDR2 SNEGSKA (reference sequence). V was pared by 3 bases and J by 5 bases, with 6 bases of the junction left unmatched. The CDR3 bases are TGCAGTGCTAGGGCGGGGGGGCCTGGAGATACGCAGTATTTT. It codes for CSARAGGPGDTQYF.

This clonotype has a handful of counts. The J gene is TRBJ1-2, the V gene TRBV28, with 10 positions matching TRBD1. This CDR3 contains 16 residues. The V segment lost 2 bases and the J segment 6 bases; nucleotides outside the gene matches: 9. Per germline, CDR1 MDHEN and CDR2 SYDVKM. The CDR3 reads CASSLGGGQGSNGYTF. CDR3 sequence (DNA): TGTGCCAGCAGTTTAGGGGGGGGACAGGGGAGTAATGGCTACACCTTC.

This clonotype was counted at least ten times. This chain connects TRBV28 to TRBJ2-7; 8 bases align to TRBD1. Germline V lookup: CDR1 MDHEN, CDR2 SYDVKM. CDR3 length: 13 amino acids. The CDR3 DNA reads as TGTGCTTCGGCGGGACAGGTTTACTACGAGCAGTACTTC. Protein: CASAGQVYYEQYF.

This clonotype came up many times. The junction departs from germline at one end; a sequencing error may be responsible. The chain joins TRBV5-1 to TRBJ1-1; weak D call: TRBD1 (5 bases). The V gene's germline CDR1 is SGHRS and CDR2 YFSETQ. CDR3 length: 14 residues. CDR3 bases: TGTGCCAGCAGTTTACGGGGCTTGAACACTGAAGCTTTCTTT. It is translated as CASSLRGLNTEAFF.

The J gene is TRBJ2-3, the V gene TRBV19; 9 bases agree with TRBD2. This CDR3 comprises 14 residues. With V trimmed by 8 bases and J by 2 bases, 5 bases remained unmatched. Germline lookup yields CDR1 LNHDA and CDR2 SQIVND (reference sequence). The CDR3 DNA is TGTGCCAGTCGGCTAGCGGGGAACACAGATACGCAGTATTTT. Translation: CASRLAGNTDTQYF.